The clone carrying this T cell receptor beta chain turned up a few times. V lost 5 bases and J 8 bases, leaving 22 bases between the germline ends. CDR3 length: 17 amino acids. The V gene's germline CDR1 is SGHAT and CDR2 FQNNGV. The data are from a study of T cell responses to AZD1222 COVID-19 vaccine. Here immunoSEQ multiplex PCR was the method, and the copy in TCRdb shows in-frame clones only, minus some. Of fewer than 200,000 clones listed, over 80% are singletons. The receptor comes from an adult who received the MenACWY meningococcal vaccine as a control. The sample was peripheral blood, taken 28 days after the second dose of the MenACWY control vaccine. The V gene is TRBV11-2, the J gene TRBJ1-6; D possibly corresponds to TRBD1 (5 bases). DNA of the CDR3: TGTGCCAGCAGCCCCCCCGGGGGGGTCGGAGGGGATTCACCCCTCCACTTT. It translates to CASSPPGGVGGDSPLHF.